A selection of T cell receptor beta chains follows, all from one sample in a study of OX40 agonist ivuxolimab in advanced cancers. Assay used: immunoSEQ multiplex PCR; TCRdb lists only in-frame clones, some missing. Here the sample spans roughly 23,000 clones, approximately 80% being singletons. This specimen consisted of CD4+ or CD8+ T cells sorted from blood, obtained in a trial of the OX40 agonist ivuxolimab. Receptors originate from an adult with an advanced solid tumor such as melanoma, head and neck, liver or kidney cancer. The CDR3 runs from the conserved cysteine through the conserved F or W. The D gene is left open where the match is weak. The size field is filled for only some rows; it gives once, few, many or a size class.

abundance: .
d_gene: .
j_gene: TRBJ1-2
v_gene: TRBV10-3
CDR3nt: TGTGCCATCAGTGCCAACCCGGGAGAGGGTGTTAACTATGGCTACACCTTC
CDR3aa: CAISANPGEGVNYGYTF

abundance: .
d_gene: .
j_gene: TRBJ1-2
v_gene: TRBV19
CDR3nt: TGTGCCAGTTTCAATGTCCGGTACGAGGGGCTGAGCTACACCTTC
CDR3aa: CASFNVRYEGLSYTF

abundance: .
d_gene: .
j_gene: TRBJ2-2
v_gene: TRBV6-5
CDR3nt: TGTGCCAGCAGTTCGGTGGGCCCAAACACCGGGGAGCTGTTTTTT
CDR3aa: CASSSVGPNTGELFF

abundance: .
d_gene: TRBD1
j_gene: TRBJ2-7
v_gene: TRBV27
CDR3nt: TGTGCCAGCAGTTTAGGGGCCCGGACAGGCTTGGAGCAGTACTTC
CDR3aa: CASSLGARTGLEQYF

abundance: .
d_gene: TRBD2
j_gene: TRBJ2-1
v_gene: TRBV7-6
CDR3nt: TGTGCCAGCAGCTTAATGACTAGCGGATACAATGAGCAGTTCTTC
CDR3aa: CASSLMTSGYNEQFF

abundance: .
d_gene: TRBD1
j_gene: TRBJ2-7
v_gene: TRBV6-1
CDR3nt: TGTGCCAGCAGGGACAGGGGCAACGAGCAGTACTTC
CDR3aa: CASRDRGNEQYF

abundance: few
d_gene: TRBD1
j_gene: TRBJ2-7
v_gene: TRBV5-6
CDR3nt: TGTGCCAGCAGCATGGCCGGGACAGGGGTCCACGAGCAGTACTTC
CDR3aa: CASSMAGTGVHEQYF

abundance: .
d_gene: .
j_gene: TRBJ2-2
v_gene: TRBV6-5
CDR3nt: TGTGCCAGCAGTTATTCACAGGAGAACACCGGGGAGCTGTTTTTT
CDR3aa: CASSYSQENTGELFF

abundance: .
d_gene: .
j_gene: TRBJ2-5
v_gene: TRBV2
CDR3nt: TGTGCCAGCAGGGAGTACCAAGAGACCCAGTACTTC
CDR3aa: CASREYQETQYF

abundance: .
d_gene: TRBD1
j_gene: TRBJ1-4
v_gene: TRBV6-6
CDR3nt: TGTGCCAGCAGTTACTCCCGGGACAGGGGCGAAAAACTGTTTTTT
CDR3aa: CASSYSRDRGEKLFF

abundance: .
d_gene: .
j_gene: TRBJ2-7
v_gene: TRBV7-9
CDR3nt: TGTGCCAGCAGACCCGGGACCTACGAGCAGTACTTC
CDR3aa: CASRPGTYEQYF

abundance: .
d_gene: TRBD1
j_gene: TRBJ1-1
v_gene: TRBV7-9
CDR3nt: TGTGCCAGCAGCTTAGTAGGAGGCAGGGGGGACACTGAAGCTTTCTTT
CDR3aa: CASSLVGGRGDTEAFF

abundance: once
d_gene: .
j_gene: TRBJ1-2
v_gene: TRBV7-9
CDR3nt: TGTGCCAGCAGCTTAGTCGGAGGAAACTATGGCTACACCTTC
CDR3aa: CASSLVGGNYGYTF

abundance: .
d_gene: .
j_gene: TRBJ2-1
v_gene: TRBV7-2
CDR3nt: TGTGCCAGCAGGAACAATGAGCAGTTCTTC
CDR3aa: CASRNNEQFF

abundance: .
d_gene: TRBD1
j_gene: TRBJ2-7
v_gene: TRBV11-2
CDR3nt: TGTGCCAGCAGCTTGCAACCGGGACAGGGTCCCTACGAGCAGTACTTC
CDR3aa: CASSLQPGQGPYEQYF

abundance: .
d_gene: TRBD2
j_gene: TRBJ2-3
v_gene: TRBV5-4
CDR3nt: TGTGCCAGCAGCTTGAGTCTAGCGGGAGTTACAGATACGCAGTATTTT
CDR3aa: CASSLSLAGVTDTQYF

abundance: .
d_gene: .
j_gene: TRBJ1-4
v_gene: TRBV2
CDR3nt: TGTGCCAGCAGTGAAGGGTCCAGGGAATATAATGAAAAACTGTTTTTT
CDR3aa: CASSEGSREYNEKLFF

abundance: .
d_gene: TRBD1
j_gene: TRBJ1-2
v_gene: TRBV5-6
CDR3nt: TGTGCCAGCAGCTTGCTGATGCAGGGGGCGCAGGTTGGCTACACCTTC
CDR3aa: CASSLLMQGAQVGYTF

abundance: .
d_gene: .
j_gene: TRBJ2-2
v_gene: TRBV5-6
CDR3nt: TGTGCCAGCAGCTTGGCTGGGTTCCCCGGGGAGCTGTTTTTT
CDR3aa: CASSLAGFPGELFF